Shown below are 12 T cell receptor beta chains from a single sample sequenced in a study of blood T cell repertoires in COVID-19. Measured with immunoSEQ multiplex PCR; TCRdb has only the in-frame clones, and not every one. This sample has around 230,000 clones; 70% to 85% occur once, and the top ten carry about 15%. Sequencing was performed on PBMCs or T cells enriched from blood (not recorded which). Receptors originate from a man aged 40-49 years who had recovered from COVID-19.

This clone appeared once. The V call is TRBV9, the J call TRBJ1-1; D is undetermined. Trimming cost V 3 bases and J 0 bases, with 6 bases left between them. There are 13 residues in the CDR3. Germline V CDR1 and CDR2: SGDLS, YYNGEE. DNA of the CDR3: TGTGCCAGCAGCGCGTCTCTGAACACTGAAGCTTTCTTT. Its protein product is CASSASLNTEAFF.

The CDR3 is CASSREYNEQFF. The CDR3 DNA reads as TGTGCCAGCAGCCGGGAATACAATGAGCAGTTCTTC. This chain uses TRBV11-2 with TRBJ2-1; D perhaps matches TRBD2 (5 bases). V was clipped by 5 bases and J by 4 bases, with 6 bases between them. Germline loops: CDR1 SGHAT, CDR2 FQNNGV. There are 12 residues in the CDR3.

In its sample, this clone was seen once. The chain joins TRBV18 to TRBJ2-2; no definite D call. The V end lost 4 bases, the J end lost 0 bases, and 6 bases lay between the germline ends. The germline V gene has CDR1 KGHSH and CDR2 LQKENI. The CDR3 loop spans 14 amino acids. For the CDR3, the DNA is TGTGCCAGCTCACTTGACACGAACACCGGGGAGCTGTTTTTT. Translation gives CASSLDTNTGELFF.

The chain employs TRBV5-5 and TRBJ2-7, with D perhaps matching TRBD1 (5 bases). V shed 1 base and J shed 7 bases, with 18 bases lying between them. CDR1 and CDR2 from the germline V gene are SGHKS and YYEKEE (reference sequence). The CDR3 is made up of 15 amino acids. The CDR3 DNA reads TGTGCCAGCAGCTTGTCAGACAGCAAGAATTCGGAGCAGTACTTC. Amino acid sequence: CASSLSDSKNSEQYF.

The chain uses TRBV6-5 and TRBJ1-2; TRBD1 matches at 7 bases. The CDR3 is 14 amino acids. The germline gives CDR1 MNHEY, CDR2 SVGAGI. J gave up 4 bases and V 8 bases, and 10 bases lay outside the gene matches. The CDR3 spells CASSSPGGSYGYTF. The CDR3 DNA reads TGTGCCAGCTCCTCTCCAGGGGGTTCCTATGGCTACACCTTC.

The rearrangement links TRBV19 to TRBJ2-1; D may be TRBD2 (5 bases). The V and J ends lost 5 bases and 9 bases respectively, with 8 bases between them. The CDR3 is 11 amino acids. The germline gives CDR1 LNHDA, CDR2 SQIVND (reference sequence). CDR3 sequence: CASSAAGEQFF. Written as DNA, the CDR3 is TGTGCCAGTAGTGCCGCGGGTGAGCAGTTCTTC.

The V and J genes are TRBV7-3 and TRBJ1-6; a possible D gene is TRBD1 (6 bases). Trimming left V 5 bases short and J 7 bases short, with 18 bases between. Germline V gene lookup returns CDR1 SGHTA and CDR2 FQGTGA. This CDR3 is 16 amino acids long. The CDR3 DNA sequence: TGTGCCAGCAGCGCCATCGGGGCGGGGGCCAATTCACCCCTCCACTTT. Its protein product is CASSAIGAGANSPLHF. Combining the CDR3 with reference TRBV7-3 and TRBJ1-6 gives the whole variable domain GAGVSQTPSNKVTEKGKYVELRCDPISGHTALYWYRQSLGQGPEFLIYFQGTGAADDSGLPNDRFFAVRPEGSVSTLKIQRTERGDSAVYLCASSAIGAGANSPLHFGNGTRLTVT.

The chain employs TRBV7-2 and TRBJ1-5; unclear D gene. Trimming took 5 bases from V and 8 from J, leaving 19 bases between them. This CDR3 spans 15 amino acids. The germline gives CDR1 SGHTA, CDR2 FQGNSA. CDR3 sequence (DNA): TGTGCCAGCAGCCCGAGGAGGGCCCCTTGGGAGCCCCAGCATTTT. Translated: CASSPRRAPWEPQHF.

The J gene is TRBJ1-1, the V gene TRBV7-2, with a weak D call TRBD1 (5 bases). CDR1 and CDR2 from the germline V gene are SGHTA and FQGNSA. Deletions cut 5 bases from V and 3 bases from J, with 16 bases between. The CDR3 covers 15 residues. CDR3 protein: CASSPEGVAYTEAFF. CDR3 bases: TGTGCCAGCAGCCCCGAAGGGGTGGCTTACACTGAAGCTTTCTTT.

The chain uses TRBV29-1 and TRBJ2-1; 7 bases are a match to TRBD1. Germline lookup yields CDR1 SQVTM and CDR2 ANQGSEA. Germline trimming cut 6 bases from V and 6 bases from J; bases unmatched to any gene: 2. The CDR3 is made up of 11 amino acids. CDR3 residues: CSVRQGNEQFF. The CDR3 DNA reads as TGCAGCGTCCGACAGGGCAATGAGCAGTTCTTC.

The chain employs TRBV30 and TRBJ1-1, with TRBD1 as a possible D gene (5 bases). CDR3 length: 13 residues. CDR1 GTSNPN and CDR2 SVGIG come from the germline V gene (reference sequence). The ends were cut back, 4 bases at V and 4 bases at J, with 13 bases in the middle. CDR3 in amino acids: CAWNLRVGTEAFF. CDR3 coding DNA: TGTGCCTGGAATCTCAGGGTGGGCACTGAAGCTTTCTTT.

This clone was observed a single time. The J gene is TRBJ2-3, the V gene TRBV9; D not resolved. Trimming cost V 0 bases and J 2 bases, with 7 bases left between them. CDR1 is SGDLS, CDR2 YYNGEE, per germline. The CDR3 sequence is 14 residues long. The CDR3 DNA reads as TGTGCCAGCAGCGTAGATAGAAACACAGATACGCAGTATTTT. It encodes CASSVDRNTDTQYF. Combining the CDR3 with reference TRBV9 and TRBJ2-3 gives the whole variable domain DSGVTQTPKHLITATGQRVTLRCSPRSGDLSVYWYQQSLDQGLQFLIQYYNGEERAKGNILERFSAQQFPDLHSELNLSSLELGDSALYFCASSVDRNTDTQYFGPGTRLTVL.